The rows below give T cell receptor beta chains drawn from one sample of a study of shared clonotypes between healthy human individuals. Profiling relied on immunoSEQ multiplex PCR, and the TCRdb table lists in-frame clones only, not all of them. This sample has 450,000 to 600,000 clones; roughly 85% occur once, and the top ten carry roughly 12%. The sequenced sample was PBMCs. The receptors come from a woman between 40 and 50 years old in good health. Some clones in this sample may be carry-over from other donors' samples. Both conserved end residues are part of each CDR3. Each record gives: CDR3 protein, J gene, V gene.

CASRQGPYEQYF,TRBJ2-7,TRBV28
CSLGQGYGYTF,TRBJ1-2,TRBV20-1
CASSDPALGDNEQFF,TRBJ2-1,TRBV6-4
CASKGTSGANVLTF,TRBJ2-6,TRBV6-1
CASSPASGRGYEQYF,TRBJ2-7,TRBV28
CASSLSQGVGYGYTF,TRBJ1-2,TRBV5-4
CASSYSRGVPGNTIYF,TRBJ1-3,TRBV6-5
CASSLVAGGINEQFF,TRBJ2-1,TRBV7-7
CASSPPSVRDEKLFF,TRBJ1-4,TRBV18
CSARGYNEQFF,TRBJ2-1,TRBV20-1
CSVPPRVWGETQYF,TRBJ2-5,TRBV29-1
CASSLDHRGDTQYF,TRBJ2-3,TRBV6-1
CASSPRGDSGNTIYF,TRBJ1-3,TRBV4-1
CASLADPSYEQYF,TRBJ2-7,TRBV2
CASSETGAETQYF,TRBJ2-5,TRBV6-1
CASRKSGRTEAFF,TRBJ1-1,TRBV5-8
CATSREIPSGGTYNEQFF,TRBJ2-1,TRBV15
CASSWADSGANVLTF,TRBJ2-6,TRBV10-3
CASSMGARGETQYF,TRBJ2-5,TRBV19
CASSRDNGAAADTQYF,TRBJ2-3,TRBV2
CASSETGGASQPQHF,TRBJ1-5,TRBV9